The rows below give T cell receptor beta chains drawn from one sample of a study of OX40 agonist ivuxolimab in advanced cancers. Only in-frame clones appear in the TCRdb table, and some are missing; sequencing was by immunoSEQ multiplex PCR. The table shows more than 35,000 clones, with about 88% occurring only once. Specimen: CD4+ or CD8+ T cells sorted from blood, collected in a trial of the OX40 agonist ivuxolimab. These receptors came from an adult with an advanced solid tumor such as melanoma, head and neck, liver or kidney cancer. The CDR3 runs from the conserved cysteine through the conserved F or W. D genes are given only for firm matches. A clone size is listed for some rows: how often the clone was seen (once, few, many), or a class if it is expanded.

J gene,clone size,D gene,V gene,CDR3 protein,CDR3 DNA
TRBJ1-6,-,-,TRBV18,CASSPPSSGAPPLHF,TGTGCCAGCTCACCACCGTCCTCTGGTGCGCCACCCCTCCACTTT
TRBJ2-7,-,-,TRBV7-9,CASIWEGAGISEQYF,TGTGCCAGCATTTGGGAGGGGGCTGGAATTAGCGAGCAGTACTTC
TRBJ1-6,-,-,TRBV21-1,CASSPQPVTGQPNSPLHF,TGTGCCAGCAGCCCCCAACCAGTAACGGGACAGCCTAATTCACCCCTCCACTTT
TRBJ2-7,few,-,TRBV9,CASSVGGGGSYEQYF,TGTGCCAGCAGCGTAGGAGGGGGGGGCTCCTACGAGCAGTACTTC
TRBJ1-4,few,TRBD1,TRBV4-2,CASSLEGTGGLRANEKLFF,TGTGCCAGCAGCCTTGAGGGGACAGGGGGCCTTCGTGCTAATGAAAAACTGTTTTTT
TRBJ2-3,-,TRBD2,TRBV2,CASSETQRELIDTQYF,TGTGCCAGCAGTGAAACCCAGCGGGAGTTGATAGATACGCAGTATTTT
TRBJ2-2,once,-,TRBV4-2,CASSQGLNTGELFF,TGTGCCAGCAGCCAAGGACTAAACACCGGGGAGCTGTTTTTT
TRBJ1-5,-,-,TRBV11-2,CASSPGGGINQPQHF,TGTGCCAGCAGCCCTGGGGGGGGGATTAATCAGCCCCAGCATTTT
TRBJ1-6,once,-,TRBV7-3,CASSSGPSSYNSPLHF,TGTGCCAGCAGCTCAGGGCCCAGCTCCTATAATTCACCCCTCCACTTT
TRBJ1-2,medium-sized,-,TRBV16,CASSQSTGRNYGYTF,TGTGCCAGCAGCCAATCTACCGGTCGGAACTATGGCTACACCTTC
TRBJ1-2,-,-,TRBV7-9,CASSHRQAPLGYTF,TGTGCCAGCAGCCACCGACAGGCCCCTTTAGGCTACACCTTC